This T cell receptor (beta chain) was documented in a study of identical twins. Whole-study results and caveats: Modelling underestimated the level of out-of-frame TCR alpha sharing observed in monozygotic twins. The more abundant beta clonotypes in cord blood had fewer insertions, and memory repertoires did not show this.

Each CDR3 protein gets one entry after TCRdb re-called the 5' RACE reads with MiXCR. This table holds 690,000 or so distinct CDR3 sequences, around 8.6% found once. Healthy Caucasians provided all donations. CDR3 length: 16 amino acids. V was trimmed by 5 bases and J by 4 bases, leaving 21 bases between them. Per the germline V gene, CDR1 is DFQATT and CDR2 is SNEGSKA (reference sequence). As for this clonotype: Antigen unknown.

The same data also went into a second study, on yellow fever vaccine responses in identical twins.

The receptor was isolated from a woman under 30 in good health. The sequencing sample was made of PBMCs. The chain has TRBV20-1 and TRBJ2-1, with D perhaps TRBD1 (6 bases). Written as DNA, the CDR3 is TGCAGTGCTGTAGACGAAGTGGGGGCTAGTTACAATGAGCAGTTCTTC. It is translated as CSAVDEVGASYNEQFF.